Presented here are 28 T cell receptor beta chains from one specimen sequenced in a study of siplizumab effects on memory and regulatory T cells. TCRdb's table, derived via immunoSEQ multiplex PCR, lists solely in-frame clones and lacks some. This sample yields under 100,000 clones, of which over 90% are seen a single time; about 1.4% belongs to the top ten. Sequenced input: non-Treg CD4+ T cells sorted from blood. These receptors were obtained from a human donor in good health.

The chain employs TRBV19 and TRBJ1-3, with TRBD1 identical over 7 bases. Germline values: CDR1 LNHDA, CDR2 SQIVND (reference sequence). This CDR3 region has 13 residues. The CDR3, as DNA: TGTGCGGGACAGTCGAGCTCTGGAAACACCATATATTTT. This encodes CAGQSSSGNTIYF.

This sequence joins TRBV5-4 and TRBJ1-1; TRBD1 is a possible D gene (6 bases). The CDR3 spans 16 residues. Germline V lookup: CDR1 SGHNT, CDR2 YYREEE (reference sequence). V gave up 5 bases and J gave up 0 bases, with 17 bases separating them. CDR3 DNA: TGTGCCAGCAGACGCGGGACATCACTCTTGAACACTGAAGCTTTCTTT. It specifies CASRRGTSLLNTEAFF.

This clone occurred once. The V call is TRBV19, the J call TRBJ2-3; 7 positions match TRBD2. Germline CDR1 and CDR2: LNHDA and SQIVND (reference sequence). Trimming took 11 bases from V and 0 from J; bases not matched to a gene: 11. The CDR3 is 15 amino acids. The CDR3 DNA is TGTGCCTCGACTCCTAGCGGAGTAAGCACAGATACGCAGTATTTT. Translation: CASTPSGVSTDTQYF.

Of note for this clone: Other DNA sequences of this sample code for an identical CDR3. The rearrangement links TRBV29-1 to TRBJ1-3; D may be TRBD1 (5 bases). The CDR3 spans 12 residues. Germline lookup yields CDR1 SQVTM and CDR2 ANQGSEA. The V end was cut by 4 bases, the J end by 3 bases, with 7 bases between. CDR3 sequence: CSVGDGGNTIYF. CDR3 in DNA: TGCAGCGTTGGGGACGGTGGAAACACCATATATTTT. Looking up the rest from reference TRBV29-1 and TRBJ1-3 gives the full variable domain: SAVISQKPSRDICQRGTSLTIQCQVDSQVTMMFWYRQQPGQSLTLIATANQGSEATYESGFVIDKFPISRPNLTFSTLTVSNMSPEDSSIYLCSVGDGGNTIYFGEGSWLTVV.

This chain uses TRBV27 with TRBJ2-1, with TRBD2 matching over 10 bases. The CDR3 spans 16 residues. Germline CDR1 MNHEY, CDR2 SMNVEV (reference sequence). Trimming removed 4 bases from V and 0 bases from J; junction bases left unmatched: 3. CDR3 coding DNA: TGTGCCAGCAGTTCAGCGGGAGGGCTCTCCTACAATGAGCAGTTCTTC. It translates to CASSSAGGLSYNEQFF.

The V and J genes are TRBV10-1 and TRBJ2-7; a weak D match, TRBD1 (6 bases). Trimming pared 4 bases from V and 7 bases from J, leaving 23 bases between. CDR3 length: 16 amino acids. Per the germline V gene, CDR1 is WNHNN and CDR2 is SYGVQD (reference sequence). CDR3 sequence reads: CASSAQGGSRTWEQYF. CDR3 DNA: TGCGCCAGCAGTGCTCAAGGGGGAAGCCGGACTTGGGAGCAGTACTTC.

This clone was seen once. This rearrangement joins TRBV2 to TRBJ1-6; D may be TRBD1 (6 bases). Germline values: CDR1 SNHLY, CDR2 FYNNEI. The CDR3 spans 17 residues. The V gene lost 2 bases and the J gene lost 10 bases, with 21 bases spanning the gap. Here the CDR3 reads CASSEPVGPGAGSPLHF. In DNA form, the CDR3 reads TGTGCCAGCAGTGAACCAGTTGGCCCAGGGGCCGGCTCACCCCTCCACTTT.

The V call is TRBV9, the J call TRBJ2-7, with no clear D. This CDR3 spans 14 amino acids. The germline V gene encodes CDR1 SGDLS and CDR2 YYNGEE. The ends were cut back, 0 bases at V and 1 base at J, with 8 bases in the middle. The CDR3 loop is CASSVDYGSYEQYF. The CDR3 nucleotides read TGTGCCAGCAGCGTAGATTACGGATCCTACGAGCAGTACTTC.

The rearrangement joins TRBV25-1 to TRBJ2-6; D unresolved. The CDR3 is 13 amino acids. The ends were cut back, 5 bases at V and 2 bases at J, with 4 bases in the middle. The V gene's germline CDR1 is MGHDK and CDR2 SYGVNS. CDR3 sequence reads: CASSNPGANVLTF. The CDR3 DNA reads as TGTGCCAGCAGTAACCCTGGGGCCAACGTCCTGACTTTC.

CDR3 coding DNA: TGTGCCAGCAGCTCCCGACTAGCGGGGGAGCCCGGCTGGATGTCACTTGGCCCCTACAATGAGCAGTTCTTC. As protein: CASSSRLAGEPGWMSLGPYNEQFF. This chain joins TRBV7-1 and TRBJ2-1, with 12 bases matching TRBD2. TRBV7-1 is known as an ORF, though its function is uncertain. The CDR3 is made up of 24 amino acids. V gave up 3 bases and J gave up 2 bases; unmatched junction bases: 26.

The chain joins TRBV29-1 to TRBJ2-7; 11 nucleotides align to TRBD2. Germline CDR1 is SQVTM and CDR2 is ANQGSEA. The CDR3 extends over 14 amino acids. The J segment lost 4 bases and the V segment lost 6 bases, leaving 8 bases of the junction unmatched. CDR3 residues: CSVYRLAGKYEQYF. The CDR3 region has the DNA TGCAGCGTCTATCGACTAGCGGGAAAGTACGAGCAGTACTTC.

The rearrangement uses TRBV5-6 and TRBJ1-2; unclear D gene. Looked up from germline, CDR1 is SGHDT and CDR2 is YYEEEE. Trimming removed 4 bases from V and 1 base from J, with 14 bases in between. CDR3 length equals 15 residues. CDR3 protein: CASSGYARLNYGYTF. The CDR3 region has the DNA TGTGCCAGCAGCGGGTACGCCAGGCTTAACTATGGCTACACCTTC.

The chain employs TRBV2 and TRBJ2-7, with D perhaps matching TRBD1 (6 bases). Germline-derived CDR1 and CDR2 are SNHLY and FYNNEI. With 6 bases removed from V and 4 bases from J, the gap between germline ends came to 13 bases. The length of the CDR3 is 13 residues. In DNA form, the CDR3 reads TGTGCCAGCAGGGGGGACACAAAGTACGAGCAGTACTTC. Its translation: CASRGDTKYEQYF. The full variable domain, with the rest looked up from reference TRBV2 and TRBJ2-7, is EPEVTQTPSHQVTQMGQEVILRCVPISNHLYFYWYRQILGQKVEFLVSFYNNEISEKSEIFDDQFSVERPDGSNFTLKIRSTKLEDSAMYFCASRGDTKYEQYFGPGTRLTVT.

This chain uses TRBV20-1 with TRBJ2-7, with unresolved D. Germline CDR1 is DFQATT and CDR2 is SNEGSKA (reference sequence). This CDR3 is built from 10 residues. V shed 6 bases and J shed 4 bases, with 7 bases lying between them. CDR3 DNA: TGCAGTGCCAAATTATACGAGCAGTACTTC. Its translation: CSAKLYEQYF.

The chain couples TRBV28 to TRBJ2-1; the D is unclear. Germline CDR1 MDHEN, CDR2 SYDVKM. Trimming took off 6 bases at V and 0 bases at J, with 18 bases between the two ends. The CDR3 extends over 17 amino acids. CDR3 DNA: TGTGCCAGCAGAAAGTCCGGGCGCGAAAGCTCCTACAATGAGCAGTTCTTC. Encoded protein: CASRKSGRESSYNEQFF.

V gene TRBV5-1 combines with J gene TRBJ2-5, with D hard to call. The CDR3 runs to 14 residues. The V end lost 2 bases, the J end lost 1 base, and 9 bases lay between the germline ends. CDR1 is SGHRS, CDR2 YFSETQ, per germline. The CDR3 protein is CASSFLQSQETQYF. In DNA form, the CDR3 reads TGCGCCAGCAGCTTTTTGCAGTCCCAAGAGACCCAGTACTTC. Supplemented by reference TRBV5-1 and TRBJ2-5, the full variable domain reads KAGVTQTPRYLIKTRGQQVTLSCSPISGHRSVSWYQQTPGQGLQFLFEYFSETQRNKGNFPGRFSGRQFSNSRSEMNVSTLELGDSALYLCASSFLQSQETQYFGPGTRLLVL.

V usage is TRBV13 and J usage is TRBJ1-5; D unresolved. The CDR3 is 14 amino acids. Germline lookup yields CDR1 PRHDT and CDR2 FYEKMQ (reference sequence). V gave up 8 bases and J gave up 4 bases, with 15 bases separating them. DNA of the CDR3: TGTGCCAGCGCCAGACGGAGTAATAATCAGCCCCAGCATTTT. Translating it yields CASARRSNNQPQHF.

This rearrangement joins TRBV5-1 to TRBJ2-1; 9 nucleotides agree with TRBD1. V trimming: 2 bases; J trimming: 8 bases; junction bases outside the gene matches: 17. Germline lookup yields CDR1 SGHRS and CDR2 YFSETQ. The CDR3 is 18 amino acids. The CDR3 region has the DNA TGCGCCAGCAGCTTCCCGTGGCGACCGGGACAGGGAAGACATGAGCAGTTCTTC. Its translation: CASSFPWRPGQGRHEQFF. Full variable domain (remainder filled in from reference TRBV5-1 and TRBJ2-1): KAGVTQTPRYLIKTRGQQVTLSCSPISGHRSVSWYQQTPGQGLQFLFEYFSETQRNKGNFPGRFSGRQFSNSRSEMNVSTLELGDSALYLCASSFPWRPGQGRHEQFFGPGTRLTVL.

This rearrangement joins TRBV4-1 to TRBJ2-2, with 12 bases fitting TRBD2. V lost 5 bases, J lost 6 bases, and 10 bases stayed unmatched. Germline lookup yields CDR1 MGHRA and CDR2 YSYEKL. CDR3 length equals 17 residues. CDR3 bases: TGCGCCAGCAGCTACCTAGCGGGAGGGTCGTCGGCCGGGGAGCTGTTTTTT. Translation gives CASSYLAGGSSAGELFF.

The rearrangement links TRBV5-1 to TRBJ2-2; 15 bases line up with TRBD2. The CDR3 length is 19 residues. Germline V lookup: CDR1 SGHRS, CDR2 YFSETQ. The ends lost 5 bases at V and 1 base at J; junction bases unmatched: 9. This chain's CDR3 is CASRYGLAGGPRNTGELFF. DNA for the CDR3: TGCGCCAGCAGATACGGACTAGCGGGAGGGCCAAGGAACACCGGGGAGCTGTTTTTT.

This clone was seen once. The V and J genes are TRBV30 and TRBJ2-3; D is uncertain. The CDR3 length is 15 residues. CDR1 and CDR2 (germline): GTSNPN, SVGIG (reference sequence). Trimming left V 0 bases short and J 2 bases short, with 12 bases between. The CDR3 protein is CAWSVLGAHTDTQYF. In nucleotides, the CDR3 is TGTGCCTGGAGTGTACTCGGAGCCCACACAGATACGCAGTATTTT.

The V call is TRBV7-8, the J call TRBJ2-7, with 7 positions matching TRBD2. In germline, CDR1 is SGHVS, CDR2 FQNEAQ. V was clipped by 1 base and J by 7 bases; unmatched bases: 10. The CDR3 is 15 amino acids. The CDR3 protein is CASSLVPGGMGEQYF. CDR3 DNA sequence: TGTGCCAGCAGCTTAGTCCCCGGGGGGATGGGAGAGCAGTACTTC.

The chain joins TRBV28 to TRBJ1-4, with D perhaps TRBD1 (6 bases). Trimming stripped 6 bases from V and 2 bases from J, with 13 bases between. Germline V CDR1 and CDR2: MDHEN, SYDVKM. The CDR3 length is 15 residues. The CDR3 protein is CASSRGGLTNEKLFF. The CDR3 DNA is TGTGCCAGCAGCCGGGGGGGCCTCACTAATGAAAAACTGTTTTTT.

This chain joins TRBV30 and TRBJ2-3; 8 bases match TRBD2. The CDR3 covers 14 residues. Trimming removed 4 bases from V and 2 bases from J; junction bases left unmatched: 5. CDR1 and CDR2 from the germline V gene are GTSNPN and SVGIG (reference sequence). CDR3 sequence: CAWTTSAATDTQYF. For the CDR3, the DNA is TGTGCCTGGACGACTAGCGCCGCCACAGATACGCAGTATTTT.

The chain has TRBV12-5 and TRBJ1-2; the D is unclear. The germline V and J ends were trimmed by 6 bases and 0 bases, with 14 bases remaining between them. The CDR3 loop spans 15 amino acids. Germline assignment: CDR1 LGHNT and CDR2 FRNRAP. The CDR3 nucleotides are TGTGCTAGTGGCTCATTTAGGAACCCTAACTATGGCTACACCTTC. Translated, it gives CASGSFRNPNYGYTF.

The V call is TRBV5-1, the J call TRBJ2-7; 8 bases fit TRBD2. The CDR3 length is 14 residues. J was trimmed by 9 bases and V by 7 bases; bases with no gene match: 15. The germline V gene has CDR1 SGHRS and CDR2 YFSETQ. In DNA form, the CDR3 reads TGCGCCAGCTCGCGCTCCGGGGGGGCCATCCCGCAGTACTTC. Translation gives CASSRSGGAIPQYF.

The chain employs TRBV7-9 and TRBJ2-3; D remains ambiguous. V was cut by 3 bases and J by 6 bases, with 16 bases left in between. Germline values: CDR1 SEHNR, CDR2 FQNEAQ (reference sequence). The CDR3 length is 15 residues. The chain's CDR3 is CASSFFPVKLDTQYF. In nucleotides, the CDR3 is TGTGCCAGCAGCTTTTTCCCTGTAAAGCTGGATACGCAGTATTTT. The full variable domain, its missing parts supplied by reference TRBV7-9 and TRBJ2-3, is DTGVSQNPRHKITKRGQNVTFRCDPISEHNRLYWYRQTLGQGPEFLTYFQNEAQLEKSRLLSDRFSAERPKGSFSTLEIQRTEQGDSAMYLCASSFFPVKLDTQYFGPGTRLTVL.

The DNA for the CDR3 is TGTGCCAGCCCTCGAGGGGGGGCGGCTAATGAAAAACTGTTTTTT. Translation: CASPRGGAANEKLFF. This chain connects TRBV27 to TRBJ1-4; possibly TRBD1 for D (6 bases). The V end lost 8 bases, the J end lost 3 bases, and 16 bases lay between the germline ends. The CDR3 covers 15 residues. The germline CDR1 and CDR2 sequences are MNHEY and SMNVEV (reference sequence).